This is a list of T cell receptor beta chains from one sample in a study of shared clonotypes between healthy human individuals. The table came from immunoSEQ multiplex PCR; TCRdb's copy has only in-frame clones and leaves some out. The data show about 490,000 clones, with roughly 78% seen just once and about 12% held by the top ten. The sequenced material came from PBMCs. The receptors were gathered from a woman between 35 and 50 years old in good health. Some clones in this sample may be carry-over from other donors' samples. Each CDR3 is given with its conserved first and last residue. A D gene is named only where the DNA matches it firmly. A row's size may be missing; if present it is once, few, many or a size class.

d_call clone_size j_call v_call cdr3_aa cdr3_nt
TRBD1 once TRBJ1-4 TRBV6-1 CASSLEQGALEKLFF TGTGCCAGCAGTCTGGAACAGGGGGCGCTTGAAAAACTGTTTTTT
NA NA TRBJ1-1 TRBV6-1 CASSESLEPFF TGTGCCAGCAGTGAAAGCCTGGAGCCTTTCTTT
NA NA TRBJ2-1 TRBV28 CASGEMGEQFF TGTGCCAGCGGAGAGATGGGCGAGCAGTTCTTC
TRBD2 NA TRBJ2-1 TRBV9 CASSAQPGLAGGYEQFF TGTGCCAGCAGCGCACAACCTGGACTAGCGGGAGGGTATGAGCAGTTCTTC
TRBD2 NA TRBJ2-2 TRBV9 CASSATSTSGRTGELFF TGTGCCAGCAGCGCGACTTCGACTAGCGGGCGCACCGGGGAGCTGTTTTTT
TRBD2 NA TRBJ2-7 TRBV9 CASSPRLAGEIEQYF TGTGCCAGCAGCCCGAGACTAGCGGGAGAAATCGAGCAGTACTTC
TRBD1 NA TRBJ1-4 TRBV7-7 CASSRDRAPNEKLFF TGTGCCAGCAGCCGGGACAGGGCGCCTAATGAAAAACTGTTTTTT
TRBD2 NA TRBJ2-5 TRBV19 CASSPWREAEGIETQYF TGTGCCAGTAGTCCGTGGCGGGAGGCGGAAGGTATAGAGACCCAGTACTTC
NA NA TRBJ2-5 TRBV16 CASSPEDGETQYF TGTGCCAGCAGCCCGGAGGATGGGGAGACCCAGTACTTC
NA NA TRBJ2-7 TRBV15 CATSRIGGSRYEQYF TGTGCCACCAGCAGGATAGGGGGTTCCCGGTACGAGCAGTACTTC
NA NA TRBJ1-5 TRBV28 CASSKEAYSNQPQHF TGTGCCAGCAGCAAAGAGGCTTATAGCAATCAGCCCCAGCATTTT
TRBD2 NA TRBJ2-7 TRBV18 CASSLLAESTYEQYF TGTGCCAGCTCACTCCTAGCGGAATCAACCTACGAGCAGTACTTC
TRBD1 NA TRBJ1-4 TRBV19 CASSRDRVEKLFF TGTGCCAGTAGTAGAGACAGGGTTGAAAAACTGTTTTTT